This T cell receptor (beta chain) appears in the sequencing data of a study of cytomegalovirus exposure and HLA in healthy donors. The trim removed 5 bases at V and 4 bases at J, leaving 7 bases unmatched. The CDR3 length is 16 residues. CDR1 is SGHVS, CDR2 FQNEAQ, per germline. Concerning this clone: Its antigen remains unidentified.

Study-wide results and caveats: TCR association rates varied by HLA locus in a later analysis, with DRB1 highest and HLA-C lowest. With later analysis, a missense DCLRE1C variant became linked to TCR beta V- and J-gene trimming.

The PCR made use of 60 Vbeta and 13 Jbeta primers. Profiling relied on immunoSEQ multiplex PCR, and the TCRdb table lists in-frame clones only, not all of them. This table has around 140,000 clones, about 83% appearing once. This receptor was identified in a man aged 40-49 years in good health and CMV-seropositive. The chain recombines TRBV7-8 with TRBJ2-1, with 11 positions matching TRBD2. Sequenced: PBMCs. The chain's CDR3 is CASSLQTSGVYNEQFF. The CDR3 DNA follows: TGTGCCAGCAGCCTACAGACTAGCGGGGTTTACAATGAGCAGTTCTTC.